This T cell receptor (beta chain) was identified in a study of T-cell memory formation after mild COVID-19. In the study overall: The TCR clusters were mostly specific to one donor. Study observations and caveats: Contracting clones from day 15 to 85 showed balanced CD4/CD8; later expanders favored CD4+. Whether day 37 second-wave clones are SARS-CoV-2-specific was not confirmed. Largely, contracting CD4+ clones fell within CM and EM, and contracting CD8+ clones within EMRA.

Using its own MiXCR run on the 5' RACE reads, TCRdb lists one record per CDR3 protein. This sample carries about 310,000 distinct CDR3 sequences, approximately 16% of them seen once, and the ten largest clones take approximately 23%. This clonotype was recorded a few times. Its antigen is not known. V shed 3 bases, J shed 8 bases, and the junction held 3 bases outside the gene matches. Germline V gene sequence: CDR1 GTSNPN, CDR2 SVGIG (reference sequence). CDR3 size: 11 residues. Sequenced: PBMCs or a T cell subset sorted from them (not recorded which). The receptor's source is a man aged 18 to 30 who had mild COVID-19 (a few samples of this study predate the infection). Cell type and time point are not known. This chain uses TRBV30 with TRBJ1-1; TRBD1 matches 7 bases. The DNA of the CDR3 is TGTGCCTGGAGAGGGGGCACCGAAGCTTTCTTT. Protein: CAWRGGTEAFF.